Listed below are T cell receptor beta chains from one sample, sequenced in a study of CD8 T cells in ankylosing spondylitis. TCRdb called the 5' RACE reads again in MiXCR, with one record for every CDR3 protein. The sample includes over 100,000 distinct CDR3 sequences, approximately 10% of them seen just once. The sequencing input was blood, either unsorted or a sorted T cell fraction (not recorded which). These TCRs come from a female donor with ankylosing spondylitis or in good health (not recorded which). Both conserved end residues are part of each CDR3. Fields, in order: V gene, J gene, clone size, D gene, CDR3 protein, CDR3 DNA. A D gene is named only where the DNA matches it firmly. The size entry is marked missing in some rows and otherwise reads once, few, many or a size class.

v_call: TRBV6-1; j_call: TRBJ2-1; clone_size: many; d_call: NA; cdr3_aa: CASSPYPKGLYEQFF; cdr3_nt: TGTGCCAGCAGTCCCTACCCGAAAGGGCTCTATGAGCAGTTCTTC
v_call: TRBV7-2; j_call: TRBJ1-3; clone_size: many; d_call: NA; cdr3_aa: CASSFSVGDTIYF; cdr3_nt: TGTGCCAGCAGCTTCTCCGTTGGAGACACCATATATTTT
v_call: TRBV11-1; j_call: TRBJ2-1; clone_size: NA; d_call: TRBD2; cdr3_aa: CASSSHYSRSGRANEQLF; cdr3_nt: TGTGCCAGCAGCTCCCATTATTCTCGTAGTGGGAGGGCCAATGAGCAGCTCTTC
v_call: TRBV3-1; j_call: TRBJ1-5; clone_size: many; d_call: NA; cdr3_aa: CASSQGSNQPQHF; cdr3_nt: TGTGCCAGCAGCCAGGGTAGCAATCAGCCCCAGCATTTT
v_call: TRBV5-6; j_call: TRBJ2-7; clone_size: NA; d_call: TRBD2; cdr3_aa: CASSLKLAGALGKQYF; cdr3_nt: TGTGCCAGCAGCTTGAAACTAGCGGGGGCCCTCGGTAAGCAGTACTTC
v_call: TRBV5-1; j_call: TRBJ2-7; clone_size: many; d_call: TRBD2; cdr3_aa: CASSLLAGASYEQYF; cdr3_nt: TGCGCCAGCAGCTTACTAGCGGGAGCCTCCTACGAGCAGTACTTC
v_call: TRBV7-2; j_call: TRBJ2-7; clone_size: many; d_call: NA; cdr3_aa: CASSLASFLRYEQYF; cdr3_nt: TGTGCCAGCAGCTTAGCGTCTTTCCTACGGTACGAGCAGTACTTC
v_call: TRBV20-1; j_call: TRBJ2-7; clone_size: many; d_call: NA; cdr3_aa: CSATRDSLFSYEQYF; cdr3_nt: TGCAGTGCTACCCGGGACTCACTCTTCTCCTACGAGCAGTACTTC
v_call: TRBV4-1; j_call: TRBJ2-6; clone_size: many; d_call: NA; cdr3_aa: CASSRVSPGLNSGANVLTF; cdr3_nt: TGCGCCAGCAGCCGTGTCTCCCCGGGACTTAACTCTGGGGCCAACGTCCTGACTTTC
v_call: TRBV20-1; j_call: TRBJ2-3; clone_size: many; d_call: TRBD2; cdr3_aa: CSARLPGGRTDTQYF; cdr3_nt: TGCAGTGCTAGGCTTCCGGGGGGGCGTACAGATACGCAGTATTTT
v_call: TRBV7-2; j_call: TRBJ2-5; clone_size: many; d_call: NA; cdr3_aa: CASSLLPGHQETQYF; cdr3_nt: TGTGCCAGCAGCTTACTCCCGGGACACCAAGAGACCCAGTACTTC
v_call: TRBV20-1; j_call: TRBJ2-1; clone_size: NA; d_call: TRBD1; cdr3_aa: CSARKKGQDYNEQFF; cdr3_nt: TGCAGTGCTAGAAAGAAAGGACAGGACTACAATGAGCAGTTCTTC
v_call: TRBV3-1; j_call: TRBJ2-7; clone_size: many; d_call: TRBD2; cdr3_aa: CASSQVRLAGTYEQYF; cdr3_nt: TGTGCCAGCAGCCAAGTCAGGCTAGCGGGAACCTACGAGCAGTACTTC
v_call: TRBV24-1; j_call: TRBJ2-1; clone_size: many; d_call: NA; cdr3_aa: CATSGDSQEQFF; cdr3_nt: TGTGCCACCAGTGGGGATAGCCAGGAGCAGTTCTTC
v_call: TRBV23-1; j_call: TRBJ1-1; clone_size: many; d_call: NA; cdr3_aa: CASSPARPVDAPMNTEAFF; cdr3_nt: TGCGCCAGCAGTCCTGCGAGGCCTGTAGATGCCCCCATGAACACTGAAGCTTTCTTT
v_call: TRBV9; j_call: TRBJ2-2; clone_size: many; d_call: TRBD2; cdr3_aa: CASSRLAATLLNTGELFF; cdr3_nt: TGTGCCAGCAGCCGACTAGCCGCTACCTTACTGAACACCGGGGAGCTGTTTTTT
v_call: TRBV28; j_call: TRBJ1-4; clone_size: NA; d_call: NA; cdr3_aa: CASSPAGRSEKLFF; cdr3_nt: TGTGCCAGCAGCCCCGCCGGGAGGAGTGAAAAACTGTTTTTT
v_call: TRBV20-1; j_call: TRBJ2-2; clone_size: many; d_call: TRBD2; cdr3_aa: CSAMGLAGFHGELFF; cdr3_nt: TGCAGTGCTATGGGACTAGCGGGGTTCCACGGGGAGCTGTTTTTT
v_call: TRBV11-2; j_call: TRBJ2-1; clone_size: NA; d_call: NA; cdr3_aa: CASSFPGTDEQFF; cdr3_nt: TGTGCCAGCAGCTTCCCCGGAACCGATGAGCAGTTCTTC
v_call: TRBV11-2; j_call: TRBJ2-2; clone_size: many; d_call: NA; cdr3_aa: CASSPITGELFF; cdr3_nt: TGTGCCAGCAGCCCCATCACCGGGGAGCTGTTTTTT
v_call: TRBV18; j_call: TRBJ2-3; clone_size: few; d_call: TRBD2; cdr3_aa: CASRDLAGGTDTQYF; cdr3_nt: TGTGCCAGCCGTGACTTAGCGGGGGGCACAGATACGCAGTATTTT
v_call: TRBV5-1; j_call: TRBJ2-7; clone_size: many; d_call: TRBD1; cdr3_aa: CASSSQGDYEQYF; cdr3_nt: TGCGCCAGCAGCTCACAGGGGGACTACGAGCAGTACTTC
v_call: TRBV20-1; j_call: TRBJ2-3; clone_size: many; d_call: TRBD1; cdr3_aa: CSARDRTGVGTDTQYF; cdr3_nt: TGCAGTGCTAGAGACCGGACAGGGGTGGGCACAGATACGCAGTATTTT